These 22 T cell receptor beta chains were sequenced from one sample in a study of siplizumab effects on memory and regulatory T cells. Profiling relied on immunoSEQ multiplex PCR, and the TCRdb table lists in-frame clones only, not all of them. In the table there are around 100,000 clones, 90% to 95% of which are singletons. Sequenced sample: Tregs sorted from blood. The source is a human donor in good health.

The J gene is TRBJ2-7, the V gene TRBV20-1; no clear D. The V gene lost 0 bases and the J gene lost 3 bases, with 3 bases spanning the gap. Germline CDR1 is DFQATT and CDR2 is SNEGSKA (reference sequence). The CDR3 is made up of 11 amino acids. For the CDR3, the DNA is TGCAGTGCTAGAGATCTCTACGAGCAGTACTTC. It is translated as CSARDLYEQYF.

The chain carries TRBV7-2 and TRBJ1-2, with 9 bases aligning to TRBD1. The V and J ends lost 1 base and 5 bases, in that order; junction bases with no gene match: 8. The CDR3 consists of 16 residues. Germline V lookup: CDR1 SGHTA, CDR2 FQGNSA. The CDR3 loop is CASSLESTGGLYGYTF. The DNA for the CDR3 is TGTGCCAGCAGCTTAGAGTCGACAGGGGGGTTATATGGCTACACCTTC.

The chain links TRBV5-1 to TRBJ2-3, with D possibly TRBD1 on 5 matching bases. CDR1 and CDR2 from the germline V gene are SGHRS and YFSETQ. V lost 3 bases and J 2 bases, leaving 13 bases between the germline ends. The CDR3 spans 15 residues. The CDR3: CASSSVGRTTDTQYF. The CDR3 DNA is TGCGCCAGCAGCTCGGTGGGGCGGACCACAGATACGCAGTATTTT.

The count of this clone is one. The chain carries TRBV10-3 and TRBJ2-7; possible D gene TRBD1, 6 bases. Between the trimmed V and J ends, which lost 6 bases and 3 bases, there was a span of 12 bases. The V gene's germline CDR1 is ENHRY and CDR2 SYGVKD. The CDR3 length is 13 residues. The CDR3 bases are TGTGCCATCAGCAGGGGCCCCAACTACGAGCAGTACTTC. Protein product: CAISRGPNYEQYF.

The chain links TRBV14 to TRBJ2-7; 7 positions agree with TRBD1. Per germline, CDR1 SGHDN and CDR2 FVKESK. V was pared by 6 bases and J by 4 bases, with 9 bases of the junction left unmatched. This CDR3 region has 14 residues. CDR3 in amino acids: CASRPSGQTYEQYF. In DNA form, the CDR3 reads TGTGCCAGCAGGCCTTCGGGACAGACTTACGAGCAGTACTTC.

This rearrangement joins TRBV10-3 to TRBJ2-7; no clear D gene. There are 13 residues in the CDR3. CDR1 is ENHRY and CDR2 is SYGVKD in the germline V gene. The V gene lost 7 bases and the J gene lost 0 bases, with 10 bases spanning the gap. The DNA for the CDR3 is TGTGCCATCAAGGGTAATCCCTCCTACGAGCAGTACTTC. It is translated as CAIKGNPSYEQYF.

This clone has more than one count but fewer than ten. In nucleotides, the CDR3 is TGCAGTGCTAGGGGTTATGAAAAACTGTTTTTT. Translating it yields CSARGYEKLFF. V gene TRBV20-1 combines with J gene TRBJ1-4, with D unresolved. V gave up 3 bases and J gave up 6 bases, with 5 bases separating them. CDR1 is DFQATT and CDR2 is SNEGSKA in the germline V gene (reference sequence). The CDR3 extends over 11 amino acids.

J is TRBJ2-3 and V is TRBV25-1, with 8 bases matching TRBD2. Germline V lookup: CDR1 MGHDK, CDR2 SYGVNS. CDR3 size: 16 residues. V was clipped by 6 bases and J by 5 bases; unmatched bases: 13. CDR3 residues: CASSILAGVQGDTQYF. CDR3 coding DNA: TGTGCCAGCAGCATTCTAGCGGGTGTCCAAGGAGATACGCAGTATTTT.

The V call is TRBV27, the J call TRBJ2-1; D ambiguous. Deletions cut 5 bases from V and 4 bases from J, with 12 bases between. The germline gives CDR1 MNHEY, CDR2 SMNVEV (reference sequence). This CDR3 is 14 amino acids long. For the CDR3, the DNA is TGTGCCAGCAGTACCCGATACCGATACAATGAGCAGTTCTTC. This sequence encodes CASSTRYRYNEQFF.

The chain is built from TRBV19 and TRBJ1-5; TRBD1 agrees at 9 bases. The germline V gene encodes CDR1 LNHDA and CDR2 SQIVND (reference sequence). Losses at the gene ends were 5 bases for V and 4 bases for J; bases not matched to a gene: 3. The CDR3 contains 14 residues. The CDR3 DNA sequence: TGTGCCAGTAGTTTCGGGACAGGGAATCAGCCCCAGCATTTT. It yields the protein CASSFGTGNQPQHF.

Turning to this clone: Other DNA sequences from this sample encode an identical CDR3 as well. The rearrangement joins TRBV7-9 to TRBJ2-5; D gene unclear. CDR3 length: 11 amino acids. V gave up 3 bases and J gave up 5 bases, with 4 bases separating them. CDR1 is SEHNR and CDR2 is FQNEAQ in the germline V gene (reference sequence). The CDR3 sequence is CASSLTETQYF. CDR3 nucleotides: TGTGCCAGCAGCTTGACGGAGACCCAGTACTTC.

J is TRBJ2-7 and V is TRBV28; D gene uncertain. V dropped 5 bases and J dropped 0 bases, with 14 bases sitting between them. The CDR3 length is 15 residues. CDR1 and CDR2 (germline): MDHEN, SYDVKM. The CDR3 loop is CASSPPRRFSYEQYF. DNA of the CDR3: TGTGCCAGCAGTCCACCCCGACGTTTCTCCTACGAGCAGTACTTC.

The chain links TRBV18 to TRBJ1-5, with no clear D. The V end lost 3 bases, the J end lost 7 bases, and 13 bases lay between the germline ends. Per germline, CDR1 KGHSH and CDR2 LQKENI. The CDR3 runs 14 residues. CDR3 DNA: TGTGCCAGCTCACCTTCGGGGAATATCCAGCCCCAGCATTTT. Protein: CASSPSGNIQPQHF.

The rearrangement joins TRBV27 to TRBJ1-5; the D is unclear. Germline V gene data show CDR1 as MNHEY and CDR2 as SMNVEV (reference sequence). The CDR3 is 14 amino acids. The germline V and J ends were trimmed by 3 bases and 3 bases, with 9 bases remaining between them. The CDR3 sequence is CASSFRADNQPQHF. The CDR3 DNA reads as TGTGCCAGCAGTTTTCGGGCCGACAATCAGCCCCAGCATTTT.

This chain links TRBV30 with TRBJ1-2, with no clear D. Trimming cost V 5 bases and J 6 bases, with 13 bases left between them. Germline assignment: CDR1 GTSNPN and CDR2 SVGIG (reference sequence). There are 12 residues in the CDR3. The CDR3 DNA follows: TGTGCCTGGGGGTGGAGGGAAAATGGCTACACCTTC. Its translation: CAWGWRENGYTF.

The V and J genes are TRBV5-1 and TRBJ1-1; 7 bases are a match to TRBD1. CDR1 is SGHRS, CDR2 YFSETQ, per germline. J gave up 1 base and V 0 bases, and 0 bases lay outside the gene matches. The CDR3 runs 14 residues. The CDR3 nucleotides are TGCGCCAGCAGCTTGGACAGGGGGAACACTGAAGCTTTCTTT. Translating gives CASSLDRGNTEAFF.

This chain uses TRBV7-9 with TRBJ1-1, with D unresolved. The CDR3 extends over 12 amino acids. Germline CDR1 and CDR2: SEHNR and FQNEAQ (reference sequence). V dropped 1 base and J dropped 3 bases, with 3 bases sitting between them. CDR3 sequence reads: CASSLVDTEAFF. The CDR3 DNA sequence: TGTGCCAGCAGCTTAGTTGACACTGAAGCTTTCTTT.

This clone was detected only once. V and J are TRBV7-3 and TRBJ2-3; TRBD2 agrees at 11 bases. Germline lookup yields CDR1 SGHTA and CDR2 FQGTGA. The V segment lost 5 bases and the J segment 4 bases; nucleotides outside the gene matches: 17. This CDR3 spans 19 amino acids. The CDR3 loop is CASSPISFLAGGPPDTQYF. CDR3 bases: TGTGCCAGCAGCCCCATAAGTTTTTTAGCGGGAGGGCCCCCAGATACGCAGTATTTT. Based on the CDR3 plus reference TRBV7-3 and TRBJ2-3, the full variable domain is GAGVSQTPSNKVTEKGKYVELRCDPISGHTALYWYRQSLGQGPEFLIYFQGTGAADDSGLPNDRFFAVRPEGSVSTLKIQRTERGDSAVYLCASSPISFLAGGPPDTQYFGPGTRLTVL.

The V call is TRBV28, the J call TRBJ2-2; the D is unclear. The CDR3 is 14 residues long. CDR1 and CDR2 from the germline V gene are MDHEN and SYDVKM. V was shortened by 2 bases and J by 2 bases, with 6 bases between the two germline ends. The CDR3, as DNA: TGTGCCAGCAGTTTAGGGTCCAACACCGGGGAGCTGTTTTTT. Translating gives CASSLGSNTGELFF.

This chain connects TRBV2 to TRBJ2-1; TRBD1 might be the D (5 bases). Germline lookup yields CDR1 SNHLY and CDR2 FYNNEI. CDR3 size: 16 residues. V dropped 4 bases and J dropped 0 bases, with 13 bases sitting between them. CDR3 nucleotide sequence: TGTGCCAGCAGTGGTTTGACAGTACTCTCCTACAATGAGCAGTTCTTC. Amino acids: CASSGLTVLSYNEQFF.

This clone has only one observation. The chain uses TRBV11-2 and TRBJ1-2, with D unclear. V was trimmed by 1 base and J by 4 bases, leaving 7 bases between them. Germline CDR1 SGHAT, CDR2 FQNNGV. There are 13 residues in the CDR3. The DNA for the CDR3 is TGTGCCAGCAGCTTAGTGGCAGCCTATGGCTACACCTTC. The encoded protein is CASSLVAAYGYTF.

The chain couples TRBV19 to TRBJ1-1; D is unclear. The ends were cut back, 7 bases at V and 3 bases at J, with 21 bases in the middle. The germline gives CDR1 LNHDA, CDR2 SQIVND (reference sequence). The CDR3 runs 16 residues. CDR3 coding DNA: TGTGCCAGTACCTCTCCCTCGGGGAGGTCGCACACTGAAGCTTTCTTT. Protein sequence: CASTSPSGRSHTEAFF.